This T cell receptor beta chain was captured in a study of T cell repertoires in cytomegalovirus infection. TCRdb passed the reads through MiXCR, listing each CDR3 protein once. This table holds about 140,000 distinct CDR3 sequences, about 6.5% found once. This clonotype was detected ten times or more. Germline lookup yields CDR1 MNHEY and CDR2 SVGEGT. V was shortened by 2 bases and J by 4 bases, with 23 bases between the two germline ends. The CDR3 has 19 amino acids. The sequencing input was PBMCs. The sequence derives from a human donor in good health (CMV status not recorded). Some clones in this sample may be carry-over from other donors' samples. The chain has TRBV6-2 or TRBV6-3 and TRBJ2-2; D possibly corresponds to TRBD1 (8 bases). CDR3 coding DNA: TGTGCCAGCAGTTACCCCCGACAGGGGAGGGATCAATTCACCGGGGAGCTGTTTTTT. Amino acids: CASSYPRQGRDQFTGELFF.